This T cell receptor beta chain was captured in a study of blood T cells in healthy people across ages. Findings of the study overall: The percentage of naive T cells correlated strongly with TCR beta diversity.

With a J-beta primer mix and a sample-barcoded 5' primer, a second PCR ran about 6 to 11 cycles. Every single cDNA molecule received a tag from a template-switch adaptor with 12 random nucleotides. TCRdb re-called the 5' RACE reads through MiXCR, storing one row per CDR3 protein. The data hold nearly 800,000 distinct CDR3 sequences, with roughly 50% observed a single time. About this clonotype: What it recognizes is unknown. No conserved phenylalanine or tryptophan ends this CDR3, so it is likely a read error.

Donors were healthy Caucasian individuals from Russia aged roughly 6 to 95. The origin of this receptor is a man aged 35-49 years in good health. The sequenced material came from blood.

The CDR3 sequence: CASSLHAGYTI. Written as DNA, the CDR3 is TGTGCCAGCAGTCTACACGCCGGCTACACCATC. This chain connects TRBV7-2 to TRBJ1-2; D is uncertain. Germline assignment: CDR1 SGHTA and CDR2 FQGNSA. The CDR3 spans 11 residues. Deletions cut 6 bases from V and 8 bases from J, with 10 bases between.